The sequence of this T cell receptor (beta chain) was determined in a study of T cells after posttransplantation cyclophosphamide. The study's findings and limits: Recipient CMV seropositivity and CMV reactivation strongly tracked TRB clonality. Blood and skin or GI T cell repertoires showed limited TRB overlap. Donor CD8+ memory clones often dominated recipient blood repertoires at later times.

Busulfan-fludarabine conditioning, marrow transplant, and cyclophosphamide on days +3 and +4 were administered. CDR1 and CDR2 from the germline V gene are LNHDA and SQIVND (reference sequence). V was clipped by 6 bases and J by 5 bases, with 15 bases between them. The CDR3 totals 14 residues. The table came from immunoSEQ multiplex PCR; TCRdb's copy has only in-frame clones and leaves some out. This sample has around 13,000 clones, each found more than once. This clone has ten or more counts. What it binds is not known. The chain has TRBV19 and TRBJ2-3; a weak D match, TRBD2 (6 bases). This TCR was recovered from a female patient in her thirties or forties who received an allogeneic stem cell transplant from an unrelated donor, was CMV-positive, and had acute GVHD only. Some T cells may be the graft donor's. The sample was PBMCs, taken after allogeneic stem cell transplant with posttransplant cyclophosphamide. This chain's CDR3 is CASRLSGVIDTQYF. The CDR3 DNA is TGTGCCAGTAGACTCTCGGGAGTGATAGATACGCAGTATTTT.